These 15 T cell receptor beta chains share one sample of origin, sequenced in a study of CD8+CD57+ T cells in acquired aplastic anemia. Study-wide findings and caveats: Both total CD4+ and CD8+ pools in patients were more diverse than CD8+CD57+ cells.

CDR3 and TCR beta VDJ profiling relied on genomic DNA as the template. In TCRdb, the reads were re-called with MiXCR into one record per CDR3 protein. The sample records about 18,000 distinct CDR3 sequences, approximately 40% being singletons. Their cognate antigens are unknown. CD8+CD57+ cell expansion, shown by flow cytometry, had occurred in the patients selected for sequencing. Source material: CD8+CD57+ T cells sorted from PBMCs. Subset meaning: bead-enriched CD8+CD57+ effector memory T cells from SAA patients. Receptor source: a human donor with aplastic anemia.

The chain carries TRBV5-1 and TRBJ2-5; tentatively, D is TRBD1 or TRBD2 (6 bases each). The CDR3 is 18 residues long. Germline V gives CDR1 SGHRS, CDR2 YFSETQ. The V and J ends lost 5 bases and 4 bases respectively, with 27 bases between them. CDR3 loop: CASRQGFVGGVVGETQYF. The CDR3 bases are TGCGCCAGCAGACAGGGATTTGTCGGGGGAGTCGTGGGAGAGACCCAGTACTTC. Full variable domain (remainder filled in from reference TRBV5-1 and TRBJ2-5): KAGVTQTPRYLIKTRGQQVTLSCSPISGHRSVSWYQQTPGQGLQFLFEYFSETQRNKGNFPGRFSGRQFSNSRSEMNVSTLELGDSALYLCASRQGFVGGVVGETQYFGPGTRLLVL.

The V call is TRBV2, the J call TRBJ1-2, with D possibly matching TRBD1 (6 bases). The CDR3 spans 13 residues. Deletions cut 6 bases from V and 3 bases from J, with 11 bases between. The germline V gene encodes CDR1 SNHLY and CDR2 FYNNEI. The CDR3 sequence: CASRPGVDYGYTF. As DNA, the CDR3 is TGTGCCAGCAGGCCAGGGGTGGACTATGGCTACACCTTC.

This clonotype was detected ten times or more. The chain joins TRBV10-1 to TRBJ2-1; 9 bases line up with TRBD2. V dropped 9 bases and J dropped 6; count of bases not matched to a gene: 6. This CDR3 spans 13 amino acids. In germline, CDR1 is WNHNN, CDR2 SYGVQD (reference sequence). CDR3: CARPLAGFNEQFF. The DNA of the CDR3 is TGCGCCAGGCCGCTAGCGGGGTTCAATGAGCAGTTCTTC.

This clonotype occurred many times. The chain employs TRBV7-9 and TRBJ2-2; D uncertain. Germline V gene sequence: CDR1 SEHNR, CDR2 FQNEAQ (reference sequence). There are 15 residues in the CDR3. With 8 bases removed from V and 0 bases from J, the gap between germline ends came to 13 bases. The CDR3, as DNA: TGTGCCAGCGCCTTCAGAGATGCGAACACCGGGGAGCTGTTTTTT. It translates to CASAFRDANTGELFF.

At least ten counts were recorded for this clonotype. V and J are TRBV2 and TRBJ1-2, with D tentatively TRBD1 (5 bases). Trimming removed 5 bases from V and 2 bases from J, with 18 bases in between. Germline CDR1 and CDR2: SNHLY and FYNNEI. This CDR3 region has 16 residues. The CDR3 DNA sequence: TGTGCCAGCAGTCAGATACCCGACGACAGAAACTATGGCTACACCTTC. It encodes CASSQIPDDRNYGYTF.

In its sample, this clonotype was seen many times. This chain links TRBV4-2 with TRBJ2-7; 9 bases map to TRBD1. This CDR3 is 17 amino acids long. Trimming cost V 4 bases and J 2 bases; bases outside gene matches: 12. Germline CDR1 LGHNA, CDR2 YNFKEQ. The DNA of the CDR3 is TGTGCCAGCAGCCTTCGGACAGGGGACCTTTGGGCCTACGAGCAGTACTTC. This translates into CASSLRTGDLWAYEQYF.

In the case of this clonotype: An end of the junction differs from the germline gene, which may be a read error. The chain links TRBV10-1 to TRBJ2-1; tentatively, D is TRBD1 or TRBD2 (5 bases each). This CDR3 has 15 residues. The germline V gene encodes CDR1 WNHNN and CDR2 SYGVQD (reference sequence). CDR3 sequence reads: CASSESGARVDERFF. CDR3 nucleotides: TGCGCCAGCAGTGAGTCGGGAGCCAGGGTTGATGAGCGGTTCTTC.

This clonotype was detected many times. The chain is built from TRBV19 and TRBJ1-5; the match to TRBD1 covers 7 bases. Trimming cost V 8 bases and J 3 bases; bases outside gene matches: 10. The CDR3 has 15 residues. The V gene's germline CDR1 is LNHDA and CDR2 SQIVND (reference sequence). The DNA of the CDR3 is TGTGCCAGTGATGCGGGGACAGACCACAATCAGCCCCAGCATTTT. As protein: CASDAGTDHNQPQHF.

This rearrangement joins TRBV20-1 to TRBJ2-7, with 10 bases identical to TRBD2. The CDR3 has 14 residues. Germline loops: CDR1 DFQATT, CDR2 SNEGSKA (reference sequence). Trimming cost V 4 bases and J 5 bases; bases outside gene matches: 8. CDR3 DNA: TGCAGTGCTATTTCTAGCGGGAGTGGCAACGAGCAGTACTTC. Protein: CSAISSGSGNEQYF.

The chain recombines TRBV9 with TRBJ2-1; 10 positions agree with TRBD2. The CDR3 is made up of 14 amino acids. Trimming cost V 8 bases and J 4 bases; bases outside gene matches: 6. Germline V gives CDR1 SGDLS, CDR2 YYNGEE. The CDR3 here is CARYSSGGYNEQFF. The CDR3 region has the DNA TGTGCCAGGTACTCTAGCGGGGGATACAATGAGCAGTTCTTC.

This clonotype has a single count. The J gene is TRBJ2-1, the V gene TRBV19; D not certain. Trimming left V 6 bases short and J 5 bases short, with 14 bases between. This CDR3 spans 14 amino acids. Germline CDR1 and CDR2: LNHDA and SQIVND (reference sequence). Here the CDR3 reads CASSPSKSHNEQFF. In DNA form, the CDR3 reads TGTGCCAGTAGCCCCAGCAAGAGCCACAATGAGCAGTTCTTC. The full variable domain, in which reference TRBV19 and TRBJ2-1 provide the parts outside the CDR3, is DGGITQSPKYLFRKEGQNVTLSCEQNLNHDAMYWYRQDPGQGLRLIYYSQIVNDFQKGDIAEGYSVSREKKESFPLTVTSAQKNPTAFYLCASSPSKSHNEQFFGPGTRLTVL.

This clonotype has a count of ten or more. CDR3 sequence reads: CASSWGTILPRGYEQYF. As DNA, the CDR3 is TGTGCCAGCAGCTGGGGGACGATCCTACCGCGGGGCTACGAGCAGTACTTC. The rearrangement links TRBV5-4 to TRBJ2-7, with D tentatively TRBD2 (6 bases). The V end lost 3 bases, the J end lost 3 bases, and 22 bases lay between the germline ends. The CDR3 is made up of 17 amino acids. The germline CDR1 and CDR2 sequences are SGHNT and YYREEE (reference sequence).

This clonotype was counted many times. This chain connects TRBV2 to TRBJ2-7; 15 bases are shared with TRBD2. Trimming removed 2 bases from V and 1 base from J; junction bases left unmatched: 6. CDR3 length equals 18 residues. Germline V gene sequence: CDR1 SNHLY, CDR2 FYNNEI. CDR3 DNA: TGTGCCAGCAGTGAATACGGACTAGCGGGGGGGAGGTCCTACGAGCAGTACTTC. Amino acids: CASSEYGLAGGRSYEQYF.

There are many counts of this clonotype. V usage is TRBV29-1 and J usage is TRBJ2-1; the match to TRBD1 covers 10 bases. V lost 4 bases to trimming and J lost 4 bases; unmatched junction nucleotides: 7. Germline V gene lookup returns CDR1 SQVTM and CDR2 ANQGSEA. The CDR3 runs to 15 residues. The CDR3 coding sequence is TGCAGCGTTGGGGGGACAGGGGAGGGGTACAATGAGCAGTTCTTC. Amino acid sequence: CSVGGTGEGYNEQFF.

The V and J genes are TRBV10-3 and TRBJ1-3; D unresolved. CDR1 is ENHRY and CDR2 is SYGVKD in the germline V gene. V lost 2 bases and J lost 0, with 11 bases in between. This CDR3 has 16 residues. The CDR3, as DNA: TGTGCCATCAGTGAGCGAAAGGAGACCTCTGGAAACACCATATATTTT. It codes for CAISERKETSGNTIYF.